This T cell receptor beta chain was found in a study of OX40 agonist ivuxolimab in advanced cancers. Across the whole study: People who had prior anti-PD-1, anti-PD-L1 or anti-CTLA-4 therapy could take part, and roughly 44% had some. Points from the study as a whole: Expanded clones were, on average, more numerous in CD8+ T cells than in CD4+.

The protocol was immunoSEQ multiplex PCR, while the TCRdb copy is restricted to in-frame clones and leaves out a portion. The profile shows 94,000 or so clones, roughly 80% of them singletons. About this clone itself: Its antigen is as yet unknown.

Germline assignment: CDR1 SGHTA and CDR2 FQGNSA. Trimming removed 4 bases from V and 6 bases from J; junction bases left unmatched: 5. This CDR3 region has 15 residues. Specimen: CD4+ or CD8+ T cells sorted from blood, collected in a trial of the OX40 agonist ivuxolimab. The chain has TRBV7-2 and TRBJ2-3; 12 bases map to TRBD1. This sequence was found in an adult with an advanced solid tumor such as melanoma, head and neck, liver or kidney cancer. The CDR3 region has the DNA TGTGCCAGCAGCTGGGACAGGGGGCAGGGGGATACGCAGTATTTT. Residues: CASSWDRGQGDTQYF. The variable domain in full, completed from reference TRBV7-2 and TRBJ2-3, reads GAGVSQSPSNKVTEKGKDVELRCDPISGHTALYWYRQSLGQGLEFLIYFQGNSAPDKSGLPSDRFSAERTGGSVSTLTIQRTQQEDSAVYLCASSWDRGQGDTQYFGPGTRLTVL.